This record concerns one T cell receptor beta chain sequence. Its recognized antigen is unknown. No much larger clone exists at a distance of one base, and base qualities are not known. Peripheral blood CD8+ and CD4+ T cells from healthy donors, Susac syndrome patients and multiple sclerosis patients were profiled using high-throughput TCR beta sequencing. Multiple sclerosis controls were treatment-naive patients with stable or active relapsing-remitting disease fulfilling revised McDonald criteria. Bulk CD8+ and CD4+ T cells were purified by magnetic negative isolation, while CD8+ TEMRA cells were enriched using FACS. Blood was collected in EDTA tubes and processed within 24 hours, with PBMCs isolated through density gradient centrifugation. PBMCs destined for TCR sequencing were cryopreserved in liquid nitrogen and later thawed in a 37 °C water bath. A purity of at least 90% was achieved for sorted or isolated CD4+, CD8+ and CD8+ TEMRA cells.

There are 14 amino acids in the CDR3, from cysteine to phenylalanine inclusive. CDR3 DNA is the only sequence kept; it has 42 bases, read in frame from the first base. V drops 2 bases and J drops 7 bases, leaving 12 bases in between. CDR1 and CDR2 (MNHEY, SVGEGT) derive from the germline V gene. RNA was extracted using the RNeasy kit, and about 0.45 to 1 ug of the RNA was reverse transcribed with random hexamers. The immunoSEQ multiplex PCR assay, which covers 54 Vbeta and 13 Jbeta segments, was used to amplify TCR beta CDR3 regions. To correct PCR amplification bias, a synthetic template baseline was used for both primer optimization and computational correction. The paper's processing steps were these. Only productive sequences were kept, with reads annotated to V, D and J genes according to IMGT and analyzed in immunoSEQ Analyzer. To calculate clonality, Shannon entropy was normalized by log2 of the number of productive unique sequences and then subtracted from one. For each patient and control, public and private clones were evaluated within the 100 most prevalent clones. Susac-specific clones were defined as absent from healthy and MS cohorts, 1052 published viral clones and other ImmuneACCESS disease sequences. TCRdb took the public reads, trimmed them with fastp at Q25, ran MiXCR for clone calling and kept in-frame beta chains. Duplicate CDR3 protein sequences are folded into a single record with the most common DNA and genes. These V and J calls rely on TCRdb rather than the paper's analysis. This sample is represented by about 71,000 distinct CDR3 sequences; roughly 95% of them were singletons. Clones ranked in the top ten supply 0.11% of the sample.

This entry belongs to a study of CD8 T cells in Susac syndrome (dated by TCRdb to the late 2010s). As for the study more broadly: Repertoire sequencing was used to test whether CD8+ T cell activation and differentiation in Susac syndrome was antigen driven.

What the work shows at the level of the full study, not this receptor alone: The study acknowledged that relatively few individuals were included in the TCR sequencing and HLA analysis.

This sequence originates from a human donor with multiple sclerosis. Sample: CD4+ T cells from PBMCs. The chain joins TRBV6-2 or TRBV6-3 to TRBJ1-5, with an unclear D gene assignment. The CDR3 reads as follows: CASSYTSGEQPQHF. The DNA reads TGTGCCAGCAGTTACACTTCTGGAGAACAGCCCCAGCATTTT.